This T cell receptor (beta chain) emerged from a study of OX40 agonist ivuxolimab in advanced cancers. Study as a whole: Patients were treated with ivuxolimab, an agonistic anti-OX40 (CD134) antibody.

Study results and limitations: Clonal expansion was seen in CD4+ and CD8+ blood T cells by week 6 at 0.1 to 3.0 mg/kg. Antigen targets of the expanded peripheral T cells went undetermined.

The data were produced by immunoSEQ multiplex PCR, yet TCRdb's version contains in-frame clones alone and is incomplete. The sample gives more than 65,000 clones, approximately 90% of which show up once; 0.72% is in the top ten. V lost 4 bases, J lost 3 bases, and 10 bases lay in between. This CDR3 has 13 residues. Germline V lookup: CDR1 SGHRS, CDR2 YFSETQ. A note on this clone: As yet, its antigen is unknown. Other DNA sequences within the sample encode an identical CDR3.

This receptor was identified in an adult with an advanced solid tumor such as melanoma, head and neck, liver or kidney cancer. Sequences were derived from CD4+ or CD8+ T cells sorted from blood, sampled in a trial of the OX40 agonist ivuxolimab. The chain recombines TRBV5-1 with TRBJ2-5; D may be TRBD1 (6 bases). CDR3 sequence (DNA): TGCGCCAGCAGCCGCGACAGGAAAGAGACCCAGTACTTC. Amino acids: CASSRDRKETQYF.